This passage covers 5 T cell receptor beta chains from one sample sequenced in a study of cytomegalovirus exposure and HLA in healthy donors. The PCR ran on 60 Vbeta and 13 Jbeta primers. Data came from immunoSEQ multiplex PCR; TCRdb stores just in-frame clones and leaves some out. Among over 100,000 clones listed, 81% were seen once. The sample comprised PBMCs. All receptors derive from a woman aged 30 to 39 in good health and CMV-seronegative.

The chain is built from TRBV7-3 and TRBJ2-7; 9 bases align to TRBD2. CDR3 size: 15 residues. After removal of 4 bases from V and 1 base from J, the junction contained 5 bases not matched to a gene. Germline V gives CDR1 SGHTA, CDR2 FQGTGA. CDR3 nucleotides: TGTGCCAGCAGCTCCGAGGCGGGAGGGTCCTACGAGCAGTACTTC. Amino acids: CASSSEAGGSYEQYF. The full variable domain, in which reference TRBV7-3 and TRBJ2-7 provide the parts outside the CDR3, is GAGVSQTPSNKVTEKGKYVELRCDPISGHTALYWYRQSLGQGPEFLIYFQGTGAADDSGLPNDRFFAVRPEGSVSTLKIQRTERGDSAVYLCASSSEAGGSYEQYFGPGTRLTVT.

The chain uses TRBV11-3 and TRBJ2-2; D is perhaps TRBD2 (6 bases). V dropped 5 bases and J dropped 1 base, with 14 bases sitting between them. The CDR3 length is 16 residues. Per the germline V gene, CDR1 is SGHNT and CDR2 is YENEEA. This CDR3 is CASSPYEAGNTGELFF. The CDR3 DNA sequence: TGTGCCAGCAGCCCGTACGAAGCGGGGAACACCGGGGAGCTGTTTTTT.

The chain links TRBV28 to TRBJ2-5; 9 bases agree with TRBD2. The CDR3 sequence is 14 residues long. Trimming cost V 5 bases and J 7 bases; bases outside gene matches: 8. Germline lookup yields CDR1 MDHEN and CDR2 SYDVKM. This CDR3 reads CASSISGSVVTQYF. In nucleotides, the CDR3 is TGTGCCAGCAGTATTAGCGGGAGTGTGGTGACCCAGTACTTC.

V is TRBV12-1 and J is TRBJ1-1; TRBD1, the table's D call, lacks a check against the DNA. TRBV12-1 corresponds to a pseudogene. This CDR3 has 15 residues. CDR3 bases: TGTGCCAGCAGCTCCTCTGACAGAAACAACACTGAAGCTTTCTTT. This codes for CASSSSDRNNTEAFF.

This chain uses TRBV6-1 with TRBJ2-5; D may be TRBD1 (5 bases). The CDR3 contains 16 residues. Germline assignment: CDR1 MNHNS and CDR2 SASEGT. V gave up 4 bases and J gave up 1 base, with 16 bases separating them. The CDR3 loop is CASSGRWGLSQETQYF. The CDR3 nucleotides read TGTGCCAGCAGTGGCCGCTGGGGCCTGAGCCAAGAGACCCAGTACTTC.